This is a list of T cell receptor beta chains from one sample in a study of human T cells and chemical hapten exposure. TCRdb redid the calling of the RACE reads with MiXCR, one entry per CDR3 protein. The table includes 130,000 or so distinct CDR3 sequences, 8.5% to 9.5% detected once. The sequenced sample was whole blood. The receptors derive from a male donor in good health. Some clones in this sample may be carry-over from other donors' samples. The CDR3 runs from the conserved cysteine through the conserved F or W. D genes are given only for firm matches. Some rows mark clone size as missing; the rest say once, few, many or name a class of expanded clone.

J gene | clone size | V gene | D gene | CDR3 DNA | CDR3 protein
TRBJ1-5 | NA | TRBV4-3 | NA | TGCGCCAGCAGCCAAGATTGGCCGAATAGCAATCAGCCCCAGCATTTT | CASSQDWPNSNQPQHF
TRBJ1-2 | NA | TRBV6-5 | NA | TGTGCCAGCAGTTACCCCTACGCGGAACGGCCGTCCTTC | CASSYPYAERPSF
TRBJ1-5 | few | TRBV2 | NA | TGTGCCAGCAGTGAAACACCCCAGTTGGGCAATCAGCCCCAGCATTTT | CASSETPQLGNQPQHF
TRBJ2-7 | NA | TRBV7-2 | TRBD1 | TGTGCCAGCAGCCAGGACAGGGGGCCGCGCGAGCAGTACTTC | CASSQDRGPREQYF
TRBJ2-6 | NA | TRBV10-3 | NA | TGTGCCATCCAGACCGAGGCTCTTAGAGGGGCCAACGTCCTGACTTTC | CAIQTEALRGANVLTF
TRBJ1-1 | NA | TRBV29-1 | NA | TGCAGCGCTCAAGGCAGGTTGAACACTGAAGCTTTCTTT | CSAQGRLNTEAFF
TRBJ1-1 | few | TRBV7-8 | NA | TGTGCCAGCAGCGACCGGGACATCTCGCGCATGGAAGCTTTCTTT | CASSDRDISRMEAFF
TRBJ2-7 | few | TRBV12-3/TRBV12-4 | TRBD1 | TGTGCCAGCAGTTCCCGGGACAGGGTATCATCAAGGACCTCCTACGAGCAGTACTTC | CASSSRDRVSSRTSYEQYF
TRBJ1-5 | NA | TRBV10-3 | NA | TGTGCCATCGCACAGATTAGCAATCAGCCCCAGCATTTT | CAIAQISNQPQHF
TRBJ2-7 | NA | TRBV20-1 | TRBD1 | TGCAGTGCTATGAACCGGGACAGCGACTACGAGCAGTACTTC | CSAMNRDSDYEQYF
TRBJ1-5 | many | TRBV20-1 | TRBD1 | TGCAGTGCGCCAGGACAGGGGTGGAATCAGCCCCAGCATTTT | CSAPGQGWNQPQHF
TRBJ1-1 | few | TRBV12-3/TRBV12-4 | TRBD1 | TGTGCCAGCAGCCGGGGGACAGGGCGGAACGCTTTCTTT | CASSRGTGRNAFF
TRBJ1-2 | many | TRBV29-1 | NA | TGCAGCGCCGTGGGACGGCCGAAGATTGGGATGTATGGCTACACCTTC | CSAVGRPKIGMYGYTF
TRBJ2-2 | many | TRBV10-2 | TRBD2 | TGCGCCAGCAGAAAGACTAGCGGGGCGAACACCGGGGAGCTGTTTTTT | CASRKTSGANTGELFF
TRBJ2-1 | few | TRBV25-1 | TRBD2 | TGTGCCAGCAGTGATGGGACTAGCTCCTACAATGAGCAGTTCTTC | CASSDGTSSYNEQFF
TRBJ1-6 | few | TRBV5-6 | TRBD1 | TGTGCCAGCAGCTTTTTTAGGACAGGGTATAATTCACCCCTCCACTTT | CASSFFRTGYNSPLHF
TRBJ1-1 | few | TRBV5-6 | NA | TGTGCCAGCAGCCCACCAGGGGAGAACACTGAAGCTTTCTTT | CASSPPGENTEAFF
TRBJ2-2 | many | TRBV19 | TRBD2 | TGTGCCAGTGGGGCTAGCGGGATAAACGGGGAGCTGTTTTTT | CASGASGINGELFF
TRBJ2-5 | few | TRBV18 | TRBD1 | TGTGCCAGCTCACCAAGGGACAGAGTTCAAGAGACCCAGTACTTC | CASSPRDRVQETQYF
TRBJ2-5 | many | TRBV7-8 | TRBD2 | TGTGCCAGCAGCTATAGCAAGCTAGCGGGAGGGGAGACCCAGTACTTC | CASSYSKLAGGETQYF
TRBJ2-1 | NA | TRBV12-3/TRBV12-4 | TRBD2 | TGTGCCAGCAGTTCCCCGGGACTAGCGGAGGACTCCTACAATGAGCAGTTCTTC | CASSSPGLAEDSYNEQFF
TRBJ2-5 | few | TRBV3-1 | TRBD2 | TGTGCCAGCAGCCGAGCAACCGTCGGACTAGCGGAAGAGACCCAGTACTTC | CASSRATVGLAEETQYF
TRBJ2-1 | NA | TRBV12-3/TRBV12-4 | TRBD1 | TGTGCCAGCAGTCCACGGGGACAGGGGAGCTCCTACAATGAGCAGTTCTTC | CASSPRGQGSSYNEQFF
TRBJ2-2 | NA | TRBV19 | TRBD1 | TGTGCCAGTAGTACCCCTGGACAGGGGTACACCGGGGAGCTGTTTTTT | CASSTPGQGYTGELFF
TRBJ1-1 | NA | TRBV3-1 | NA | TGTGCCAGCAGCCTCCGCGTGGGGGTGTTGAACACTGAAGCTTTCTTT | CASSLRVGVLNTEAFF
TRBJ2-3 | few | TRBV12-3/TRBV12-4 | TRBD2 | TGTGCCAGCAGTTTAACTAGCGAAATTGGAACGCAGTATTTT | CASSLTSEIGTQYF
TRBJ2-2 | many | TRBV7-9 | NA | TGTGCCAGCAGCGTAGGGGCGGGGATCGCCCGGGAGCTGTTTTTT | CASSVGAGIARELFF